Below, one TCR beta chain is given with its context. The antigen remains undetermined. At one end the junction does not follow the germline gene, possibly because of a read error. The data stem from a study of T cell repertoires in cytomegalovirus infection. Overall study: Public signatures in TCR beta pointed to CMV infection and matching HLA type.

Germline V lookup: CDR1 SGHKS, CDR2 YYEKEE (reference sequence). The CDR3 totals 15 residues. Study conclusions and caveats: HLA-C-restricted CMV clonotypes gave the most frequent clonotype in two of eight donors.

TCRdb re-called the reads with MiXCR, one entry per CDR3 protein. The sample has 830,000 or so distinct CDR3 sequences; around a third are singletons. This TCR derives from a human donor in good health (CMV status not recorded). Some clones in this sample may be carry-over from other donors' samples. V usage is TRBV5-5 and J usage is TRBJ2-5; tentatively, D is TRBD1 (5 bases). The starting material was cultured CD8+ T cells from PBMCs, obtained from culture after CMV antigen stimulation. CDR3 coding DNA: TGTGCCAGCAGCTTGGAGGGCAGGGATTTAGAGACCCGGTACTTC. Protein: CASSLEGRDLETRYF.